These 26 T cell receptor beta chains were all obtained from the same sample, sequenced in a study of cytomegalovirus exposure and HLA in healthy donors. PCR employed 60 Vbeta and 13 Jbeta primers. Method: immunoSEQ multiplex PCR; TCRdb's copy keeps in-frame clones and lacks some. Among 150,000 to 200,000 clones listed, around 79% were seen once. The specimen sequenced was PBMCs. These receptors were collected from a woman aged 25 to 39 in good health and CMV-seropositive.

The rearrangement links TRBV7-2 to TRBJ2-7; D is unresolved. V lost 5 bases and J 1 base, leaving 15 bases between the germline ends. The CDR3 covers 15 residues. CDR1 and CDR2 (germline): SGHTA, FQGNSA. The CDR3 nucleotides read TGTGCCAGCAGCCCAGACAAGATCGGTTCCTACGAGCAGTACTTC. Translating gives CASSPDKIGSYEQYF.

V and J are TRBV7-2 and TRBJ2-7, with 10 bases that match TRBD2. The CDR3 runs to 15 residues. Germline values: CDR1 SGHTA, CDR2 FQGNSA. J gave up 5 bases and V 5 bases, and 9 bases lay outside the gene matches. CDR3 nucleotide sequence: TGTGCCAGCAGCCCCGGGGTAGCGGGGGGTAACGAGCAGTACTTC. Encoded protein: CASSPGVAGGNEQYF.

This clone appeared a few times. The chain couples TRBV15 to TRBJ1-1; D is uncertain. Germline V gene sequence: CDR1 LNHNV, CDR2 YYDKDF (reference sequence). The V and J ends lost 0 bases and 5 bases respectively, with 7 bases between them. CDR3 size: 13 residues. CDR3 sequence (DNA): TGTGCCACCAGCAGAGAAAGAGGGACTGAAGCTTTCTTT. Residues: CATSRERGTEAFF.

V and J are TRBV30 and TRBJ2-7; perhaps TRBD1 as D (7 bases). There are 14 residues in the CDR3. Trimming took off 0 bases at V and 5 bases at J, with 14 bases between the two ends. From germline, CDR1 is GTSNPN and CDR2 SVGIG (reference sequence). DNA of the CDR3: TGTGCCTGGAGTGTACGGGGCGGGACAGACGAGCAGTACTTC. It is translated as CAWSVRGGTDEQYF.

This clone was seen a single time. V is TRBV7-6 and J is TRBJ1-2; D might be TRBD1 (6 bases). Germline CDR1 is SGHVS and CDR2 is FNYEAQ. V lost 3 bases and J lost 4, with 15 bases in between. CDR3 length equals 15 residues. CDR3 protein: CASSLGDGQLYGYTF. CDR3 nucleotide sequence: TGTGCCAGCAGCTTGGGGGATGGACAGCTCTATGGCTACACCTTC.

CDR3 residues: CASMDINTDTQYF. The CDR3 nucleotides read TGTGCCAGTATGGACATTAACACAGATACGCAGTATTTT. The chain recombines TRBV19 with TRBJ2-3, with D possibly TRBD1 on 5 matching bases. The germline CDR1 and CDR2 sequences are LNHDA and SQIVND (reference sequence). V lost 7 bases and J lost 2, with 10 bases in between. CDR3 length: 13 amino acids.

The CDR3 DNA reads as TGCGCCAGCAGCCGAACAGGGGTGACAGCTAATCAGCCCCAGCATTTT. Protein product: CASSRTGVTANQPQHF. This chain links TRBV4-1 with TRBJ1-5; 7 positions agree with TRBD1. Germline lookup yields CDR1 MGHRA and CDR2 YSYEKL. The CDR3 consists of 16 residues. The ends lost 4 bases at V and 4 bases at J; junction bases unmatched: 10.

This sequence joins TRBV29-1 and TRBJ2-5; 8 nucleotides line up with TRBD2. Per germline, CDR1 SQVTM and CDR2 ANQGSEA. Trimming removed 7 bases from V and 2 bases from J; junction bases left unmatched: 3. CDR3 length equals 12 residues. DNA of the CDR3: TGCAGCGGACTAGCGACACAAGAGACCCAGTACTTC. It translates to CSGLATQETQYF.

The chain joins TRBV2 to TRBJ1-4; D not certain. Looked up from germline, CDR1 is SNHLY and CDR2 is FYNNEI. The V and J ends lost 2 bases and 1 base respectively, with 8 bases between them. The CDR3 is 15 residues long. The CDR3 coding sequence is TGTGCCAGCAGTGAATCCCCGGTAACTAATGAAAAACTGTTTTTT. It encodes CASSESPVTNEKLFF.

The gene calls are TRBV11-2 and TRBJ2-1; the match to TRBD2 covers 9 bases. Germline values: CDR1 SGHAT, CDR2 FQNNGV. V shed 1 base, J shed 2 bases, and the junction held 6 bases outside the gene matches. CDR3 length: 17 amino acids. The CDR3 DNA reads TGTGCCAGCAGCTTAGGGGGCGGGGGGGGCCCCTACAATGAGCAGTTCTTC. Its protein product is CASSLGGGGGPYNEQFF.

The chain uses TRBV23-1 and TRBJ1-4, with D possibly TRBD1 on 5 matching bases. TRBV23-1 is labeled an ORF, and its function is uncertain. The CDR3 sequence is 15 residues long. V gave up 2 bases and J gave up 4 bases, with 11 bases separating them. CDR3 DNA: TGCGCCAGCAGTCAACCCGGGGGTTATAATGAAAAACTGTTTTTT. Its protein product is CASSQPGGYNEKLFF.

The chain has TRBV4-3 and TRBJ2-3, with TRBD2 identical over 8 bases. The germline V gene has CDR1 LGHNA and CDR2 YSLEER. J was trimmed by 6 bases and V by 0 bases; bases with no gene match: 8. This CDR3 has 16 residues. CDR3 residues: CASSQEGVAGSDTQYF. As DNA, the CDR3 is TGCGCCAGCAGCCAAGAGGGGGTAGCGGGATCGGATACGCAGTATTTT.

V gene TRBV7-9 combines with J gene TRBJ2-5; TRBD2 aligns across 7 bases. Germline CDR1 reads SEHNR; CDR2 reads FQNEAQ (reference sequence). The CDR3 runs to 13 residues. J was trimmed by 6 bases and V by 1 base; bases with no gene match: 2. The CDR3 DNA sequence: TGTGCCAGCAGCTTAGGGGGGGGAAAGACCCAGTACTTC. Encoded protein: CASSLGGGKTQYF.

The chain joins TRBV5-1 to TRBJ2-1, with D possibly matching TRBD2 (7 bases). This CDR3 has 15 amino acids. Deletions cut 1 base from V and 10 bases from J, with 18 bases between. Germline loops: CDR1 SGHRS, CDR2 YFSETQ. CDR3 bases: TGCGCCAGCAGCTTGATTACTAGGGGGGGCGGGGAGCAGTTCTTC. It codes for CASSLITRGGGEQFF.

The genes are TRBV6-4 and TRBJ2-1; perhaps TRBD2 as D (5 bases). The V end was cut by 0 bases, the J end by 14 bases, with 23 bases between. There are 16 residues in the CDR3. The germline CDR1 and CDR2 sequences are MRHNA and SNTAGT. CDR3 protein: CASSDSRAGWWEGKFF. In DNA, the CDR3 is TGTGCCAGCAGTGACTCGCGGGCTGGTTGGTGGGAAGGGAAGTTCTTC.

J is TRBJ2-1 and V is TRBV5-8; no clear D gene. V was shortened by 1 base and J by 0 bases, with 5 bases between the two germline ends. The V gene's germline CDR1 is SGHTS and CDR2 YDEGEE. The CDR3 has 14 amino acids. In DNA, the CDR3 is TGTGCCAGCAGCTTGTACATCTCCTACAATGAGCAGTTCTTC. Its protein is CASSLYISYNEQFF.

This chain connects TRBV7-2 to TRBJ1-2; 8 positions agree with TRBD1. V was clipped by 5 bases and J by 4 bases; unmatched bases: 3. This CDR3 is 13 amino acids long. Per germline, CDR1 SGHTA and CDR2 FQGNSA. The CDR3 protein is CASSPGQGYGYTF. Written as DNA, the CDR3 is TGTGCCAGCAGCCCCGGACAGGGCTATGGCTACACCTTC.

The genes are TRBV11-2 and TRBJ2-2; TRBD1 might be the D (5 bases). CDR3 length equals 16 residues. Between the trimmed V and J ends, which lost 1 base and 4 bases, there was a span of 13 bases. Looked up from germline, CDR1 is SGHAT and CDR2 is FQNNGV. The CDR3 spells CASSLVGRQSTGELFF. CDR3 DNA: TGTGCCAGCAGCTTAGTCGGTCGACAGTCCACCGGGGAGCTGTTTTTT.

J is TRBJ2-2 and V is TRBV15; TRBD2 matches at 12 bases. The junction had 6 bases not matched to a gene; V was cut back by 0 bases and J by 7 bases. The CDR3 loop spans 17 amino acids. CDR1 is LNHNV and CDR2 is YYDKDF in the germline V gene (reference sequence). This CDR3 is CATSRDRTSGRFGELFF. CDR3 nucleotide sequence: TGTGCCACCAGCAGAGATCGAACTAGCGGGAGGTTCGGGGAGCTGTTTTTT.

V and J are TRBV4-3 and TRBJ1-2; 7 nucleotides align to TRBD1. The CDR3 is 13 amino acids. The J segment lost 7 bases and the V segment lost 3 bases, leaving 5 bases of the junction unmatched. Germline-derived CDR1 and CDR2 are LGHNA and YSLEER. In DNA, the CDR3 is TGCGCCAGCAGCCACGACAGGGTGGGTGGCTACACCTTC. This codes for CASSHDRVGGYTF.

The CDR3 nucleotides are TGTGCCTGGAGCCCCGGCCATGGGCGGTTCTTC. The encoded protein is CAWSPGHGRFF. The genes are TRBV30 and TRBJ2-1; D unresolved. The V gene's germline CDR1 is GTSNPN and CDR2 SVGIG (reference sequence). This CDR3 contains 11 residues. Trimming removed 3 bases from V and 15 bases from J, with 15 bases in between.

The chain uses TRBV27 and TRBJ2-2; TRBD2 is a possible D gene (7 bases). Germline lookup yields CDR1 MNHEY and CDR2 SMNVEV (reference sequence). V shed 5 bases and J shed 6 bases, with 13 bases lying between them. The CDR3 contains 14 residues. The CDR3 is CASSLRGAAGELFF. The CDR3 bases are TGTGCCAGCAGTCTCCGGGGGGCAGCCGGGGAGCTGTTTTTT.

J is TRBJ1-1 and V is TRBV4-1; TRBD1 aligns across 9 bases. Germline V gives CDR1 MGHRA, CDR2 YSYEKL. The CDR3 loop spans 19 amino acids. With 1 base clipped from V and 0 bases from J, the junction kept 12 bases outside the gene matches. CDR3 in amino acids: CASSQALSDRGYMNTEAFF. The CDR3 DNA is TGCGCCAGCAGCCAAGCCTTATCGGACAGGGGCTACATGAACACTGAAGCTTTCTTT.

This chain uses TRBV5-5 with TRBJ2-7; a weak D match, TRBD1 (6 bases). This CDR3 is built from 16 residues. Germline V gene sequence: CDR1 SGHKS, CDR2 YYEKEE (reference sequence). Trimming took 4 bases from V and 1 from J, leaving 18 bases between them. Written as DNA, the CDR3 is TGTGCCAGCAGCACCACAGGGTCTTCTTTTTCCTACGAGCAGTACTTC. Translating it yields CASSTTGSSFSYEQYF.

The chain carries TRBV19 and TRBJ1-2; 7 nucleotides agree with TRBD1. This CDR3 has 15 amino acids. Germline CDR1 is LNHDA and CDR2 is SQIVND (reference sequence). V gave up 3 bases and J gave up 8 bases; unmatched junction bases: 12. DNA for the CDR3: TGTGCCAGTAGTATGCCGGAACAGGGGAAGTACGGCTACACCTTC. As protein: CASSMPEQGKYGYTF.

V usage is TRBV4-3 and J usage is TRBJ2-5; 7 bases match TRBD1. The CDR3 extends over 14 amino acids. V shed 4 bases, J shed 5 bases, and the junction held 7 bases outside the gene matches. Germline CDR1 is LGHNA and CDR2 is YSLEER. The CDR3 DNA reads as TGCGCCAGCAGCCCGACAGGGCGGGTGGAGACCCAGTACTTC. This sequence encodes CASSPTGRVETQYF.